These 27 T cell receptor beta chains were all obtained from the same sample, sequenced in a study of CD8 T cells in Susac syndrome. The RNA, roughly 0.45 to 1 ug, was put through reverse transcription using random hexamers. TCRdb independently ran MiXCR on the immunoSEQ multiplex PCR reads; one entry per CDR3 protein. The sample consists of about 190,000 distinct CDR3 sequences, approximately 94% of them appearing once. The specimen sequenced was CD4+ T cells from PBMCs. Receptors originate from a human donor with Susac syndrome.

J is TRBJ1-2 and V is TRBV6-2 or TRBV6-3, with 7 bases identical to TRBD1. Germline CDR1 reads MNHEY; CDR2 reads SVGEGT. V trimming: 5 bases; J trimming: 5 bases; junction bases outside the gene matches: 8. The CDR3 contains 14 residues. CDR3 coding DNA: TGTGCCAGCAGTCCCGGTTGGGACAGATATGGCTACACCTTC. It is translated as CASSPGWDRYGYTF.

The chain uses TRBV5-1 and TRBJ2-5, with TRBD1 matching 7 bases. The CDR3 length is 13 residues. Germline V gene sequence: CDR1 SGHRS, CDR2 YFSETQ. The ends lost 7 bases at V and 9 bases at J; junction bases unmatched: 12. This CDR3 is CASFEGAQGAQYF. DNA for the CDR3: TGCGCCAGCTTCGAGGGGGCCCAAGGGGCCCAGTACTTC.

This chain connects TRBV30 to TRBJ2-3; unclear D gene. CDR3 length: 15 residues. Trimming pared 0 bases from V and 0 bases from J, leaving 10 bases between. CDR1 is GTSNPN and CDR2 is SVGIG in the germline V gene (reference sequence). The CDR3 sequence is CAWSVPALSTDTQYF. DNA of the CDR3: TGTGCCTGGAGTGTCCCAGCGCTGAGCACAGATACGCAGTATTTT.

The chain is built from TRBV5-6 and TRBJ2-2, with 8 bases that match TRBD2. Germline lookup yields CDR1 SGHDT and CDR2 YYEEEE. The CDR3 is 16 amino acids. V dropped 0 bases and J dropped 1; count of bases not matched to a gene: 2. CDR3 amino acids: CASSLGLAMNTGELFF. Written as DNA, the CDR3 is TGTGCCAGCAGCTTGGGACTAGCGATGAACACCGGGGAGCTGTTTTTT. The entire variable domain, with the rest obtained from reference TRBV5-6 and TRBJ2-2, is as follows: DAGVTQSPTHLIKTRGQQVTLRCSPKSGHDTVSWYQQALGQGPQFIFQYYEEEERQRGNFPDRFSGHQFPNYSSELNVNALLLGDSALYLCASSLGLAMNTGELFFGEGSRLTVL.

CDR3: CASRGMNTEAFF. CDR3 nucleotide sequence: TGTGCCAGCAGGGGAATGAACACTGAAGCTTTCTTT. The rearrangement joins TRBV12-3 or TRBV12-4 to TRBJ1-1; unclear D gene. V lost 6 bases, J lost 0 bases, and 5 bases lay in between. CDR3 length equals 12 residues.

The gene calls are TRBV20-1 and TRBJ1-4; 7 bases fit TRBD1. V lost 1 base, J lost 7 bases, and 6 bases stayed unmatched. From germline, CDR1 is DFQATT and CDR2 SNEGSKA (reference sequence). This CDR3 comprises 14 residues. CDR3 coding DNA: TGCAGTGCTAGAGCAGGGGGAGGTGGTGAAAAACTGTTTTTT. Translating gives CSARAGGGGEKLFF.

The chain recombines TRBV20-1 with TRBJ2-7; no clear D. There are 11 residues in the CDR3. CDR1 and CDR2 (germline): DFQATT, SNEGSKA (reference sequence). V was pared by 5 bases and J by 4 bases, with 9 bases between. The CDR3: CSAGGDYEQYF. The CDR3 bases are TGCAGTGCTGGTGGGGATTACGAGCAGTACTTC.

This chain joins TRBV3-1 and TRBJ2-7, with D unclear. Germline V gives CDR1 LGHDT, CDR2 YNNKEL (reference sequence). CDR3 length: 11 amino acids. V lost 5 bases to trimming and J lost 6 bases, with 8 bases between them. CDR3 sequence reads: CASSVIGEQYF. CDR3 nucleotide sequence: TGTGCCAGCAGCGTGATCGGCGAGCAGTACTTC.

The CDR3: CASSQEFGTGPQYF. The DNA of the CDR3 is TGCGCCAGCAGCCAAGAATTCGGAACGGGACCCCAGTACTTC. The J gene is TRBJ2-7, the V gene TRBV4-3; D possibly uses TRBD1 or TRBD2 (5 bases each). V lost 0 bases and J lost 10, with 16 bases in between. Germline V lookup: CDR1 LGHNA, CDR2 YSLEER. The CDR3 has 14 amino acids.

The chain recombines TRBV7-3 with TRBJ2-5, with D perhaps TRBD1 or TRBD2 (5 bases each). V lost 5 bases and J lost 4, with 14 bases in between. Germline V CDR1 and CDR2: SGHTA, FQGTGA. This CDR3 has 14 residues. CDR3 loop: CASSPGTGTETQYF. Written as DNA, the CDR3 is TGTGCCAGCAGCCCCGGGACGGGGACAGAGACCCAGTACTTC.

The rearrangement uses TRBV30 and TRBJ1-1, with 7 bases lining up with TRBD1. V shed 2 bases, J shed 1 base, and the junction held 1 base outside the gene matches. CDR1 and CDR2 (germline): GTSNPN, SVGIG (reference sequence). This CDR3 spans 13 amino acids. CDR3 residues: CAWSTGENTEAFF. In DNA form, the CDR3 reads TGTGCCTGGAGTACAGGGGAGAACACTGAAGCTTTCTTT.

The chain recombines TRBV4-3 with TRBJ2-3, with no clear D. The CDR3 consists of 17 residues. The V end lost 4 bases, the J end lost 0 bases, and 17 bases lay between the germline ends. The germline CDR1 and CDR2 sequences are LGHNA and YSLEER. For the CDR3, the DNA is TGCGCCAGCAGCCCAAGAGCTGAGACAACAAGCACAGATACGCAGTATTTT. It encodes CASSPRAETTSTDTQYF.

The CDR3 loop reads CARTLGANQPQHF. CDR3 DNA sequence: TGTGCCAGGACTCTGGGGGCCAATCAGCCCCAGCATTTT. V usage is TRBV30 and J usage is TRBJ1-5; perhaps TRBD1 as D (6 bases). The CDR3 has 13 residues. The V and J ends lost 8 bases and 3 bases respectively, with 14 bases between them. Germline assignment: CDR1 GTSNPN and CDR2 SVGIG (reference sequence).

V is TRBV4-1 and J is TRBJ1-6, with D perhaps matching TRBD1 (6 bases). The ends were cut back, 4 bases at V and 9 bases at J, with 10 bases in the middle. This CDR3 has 13 amino acids. The germline V gene has CDR1 MGHRA and CDR2 YSYEKL. This CDR3 is CASSLQGLSPLHF. In DNA, the CDR3 is TGCGCCAGCAGCCTGCAGGGGCTTTCACCCCTCCACTTT.

The rearrangement links TRBV7-2 to TRBJ2-7; no definite D call. The CDR3 spans 13 residues. Trimming left V 1 base short and J 4 bases short, with 8 bases between. Germline V CDR1 and CDR2: SGHTA, FQGNSA. DNA for the CDR3: TGTGCCAGCAGCTTAGGACCCCAATACGAGCAGTACTTC. Encoded protein: CASSLGPQYEQYF.

The CDR3 loop reads CASSQVVAPGQFSGNTIYF. CDR3 nucleotide sequence: TGCGCCAGCAGCCAAGTTGTAGCCCCCGGTCAGTTCTCTGGAAACACCATATATTTT. The chain is built from TRBV4-3 and TRBJ1-3; D is undetermined. Per the germline V gene, CDR1 is LGHNA and CDR2 is YSLEER. The CDR3 is made up of 19 amino acids. The V end lost 1 base, the J end lost 0 bases, and 19 bases lay between the germline ends.

The chain recombines TRBV6-1 with TRBJ2-3; D ambiguous. The V gene lost 1 base and the J gene lost 3 bases, with 8 bases spanning the gap. Germline V gene data show CDR1 as MNHNS and CDR2 as SASEGT. The CDR3 consists of 14 residues. The CDR3 nucleotides read TGTGCCAGCAGTGAAGATTCTCCTACAGATACGCAGTATTTT. Translated, it gives CASSEDSPTDTQYF.

This chain joins TRBV19 and TRBJ2-6, with D possibly matching TRBD1 (6 bases). Germline loops: CDR1 LNHDA, CDR2 SQIVND (reference sequence). CDR3 length: 18 amino acids. The V end lost 3 bases, the J end lost 0 bases, and 15 bases lay between the germline ends. The CDR3, as DNA: TGTGCCAGTAGTATTCTGGGGACATCCCCCTCTGGGGCCAACGTCCTGACTTTC. Its protein product is CASSILGTSPSGANVLTF. Full variable domain (rest looked up from reference TRBV19 and TRBJ2-6): DGGITQSPKYLFRKEGQNVTLSCEQNLNHDAMYWYRQDPGQGLRLIYYSQIVNDFQKGDIAEGYSVSREKKESFPLTVTSAQKNPTAFYLCASSILGTSPSGANVLTFGAGSRLTVL.

V and J are TRBV7-2 and TRBJ2-1; D gene ambiguous. Germline V CDR1 and CDR2: SGHTA, FQGNSA. The germline V and J ends were trimmed by 3 bases and 10 bases, with 7 bases remaining between them. The CDR3 spans 11 residues. Here the CDR3 reads CASSLVVEQFF. CDR3 coding DNA: TGTGCCAGCAGCTTGGTCGTCGAGCAGTTCTTC. Full variable domain (rest looked up from reference TRBV7-2 and TRBJ2-1): GAGVSQSPSNKVTEKGKDVELRCDPISGHTALYWYRQSLGQGLEFLIYFQGNSAPDKSGLPSDRFSAERTGGSVSTLTIQRTQQEDSAVYLCASSLVVEQFFGPGTRLTVL.

The chain has TRBV6-2 or TRBV6-3 and TRBJ2-5; D is tentatively TRBD1 or TRBD2 (5 bases each). The germline CDR1 and CDR2 sequences are MNHEY and SVGEGT. The CDR3 length is 18 residues. V was trimmed by 0 bases and J by 1 base, leaving 18 bases between them. The DNA of the CDR3 is TGTGCCAGCAGTTACTCGGAAGGGGCCCCGAGGGGCCAAGAGACCCAGTACTTC. Translating it yields CASSYSEGAPRGQETQYF.

This chain joins TRBV29-1 and TRBJ2-5; maybe TRBD1 (6 bases). The V end lost 3 bases, the J end lost 4 bases, and 12 bases lay between the germline ends. This CDR3 region has 13 residues. CDR1 SQVTM and CDR2 ANQGSEA come from the germline V gene. The CDR3 DNA reads as TGCAGCGTTGACCAGGGGTGGGCAGAGACCCAGTACTTC. This translates into CSVDQGWAETQYF.

The V gene is TRBV24-1, the J gene TRBJ2-1; D uncertain. Germline V lookup: CDR1 KGHDR, CDR2 SFDVKD. This CDR3 is 12 amino acids long. Between the trimmed V and J ends, which lost 4 bases and 9 bases, there was a span of 9 bases. This chain's CDR3 is CATSDTTSEQFF. CDR3 DNA sequence: TGTGCCACCAGTGACACTACCAGTGAGCAGTTCTTC.

V usage is TRBV7-2 and J usage is TRBJ1-6; D may be TRBD1 (6 bases). The CDR3 contains 16 residues. The germline gives CDR1 SGHTA, CDR2 FQGNSA. Trimming pared 3 bases from V and 3 bases from J, leaving 12 bases between. CDR3 loop: CASSLFGGLYNSPLHF. The DNA of the CDR3 is TGTGCCAGCAGCTTGTTCGGGGGGCTCTATAATTCACCCCTCCACTTT.

The J gene is TRBJ1-1, the V gene TRBV10-3; D gene unclear. The CDR3 is 14 residues long. The V gene's germline CDR1 is ENHRY and CDR2 SYGVKD. Deletions cut 0 bases from V and 0 bases from J, with 5 bases between. As DNA, the CDR3 is TGTGCCATCAGTGAGTCGATGTTGAACACTGAAGCTTTCTTT. It yields the protein CAISESMLNTEAFF.

The rearrangement uses TRBV7-2 and TRBJ1-6, with D unresolved. Germline CDR1 reads SGHTA; CDR2 reads FQGNSA. The CDR3 spans 15 residues. V lost 5 bases, J lost 7 bases, and 15 bases lay in between. Here the CDR3 reads CASSLLTQPNSPLHF. The DNA for the CDR3 is TGTGCCAGCAGCCTACTGACCCAGCCCAATTCACCCCTCCACTTT.

V and J are TRBV3-1 and TRBJ2-7, with D unclear. The V end lost 1 base, the J end lost 6 bases, and 7 bases lay between the germline ends. This CDR3 has 12 residues. Germline CDR1 LGHDT, CDR2 YNNKEL (reference sequence). The CDR3, as DNA: TGTGCCAGCAGCCAAGTGGGGTTCGAGCAGTACTTC. Its protein product is CASSQVGFEQYF.

This clonotype was recorded only once. The chain carries TRBV7-9 and TRBJ1-2, with 10 bases that match TRBD1. Trimming at V came to 4 bases and at J to 1 base, leaving 6 bases not matched to a gene. The CDR3 loop spans 16 amino acids. From germline, CDR1 is SEHNR and CDR2 FQNEAQ (reference sequence). The CDR3 nucleotides are TGTGCCAGCAGCTATCCGGGACAGGGGCGTAACTATGGCTACACCTTC. It codes for CASSYPGQGRNYGYTF.